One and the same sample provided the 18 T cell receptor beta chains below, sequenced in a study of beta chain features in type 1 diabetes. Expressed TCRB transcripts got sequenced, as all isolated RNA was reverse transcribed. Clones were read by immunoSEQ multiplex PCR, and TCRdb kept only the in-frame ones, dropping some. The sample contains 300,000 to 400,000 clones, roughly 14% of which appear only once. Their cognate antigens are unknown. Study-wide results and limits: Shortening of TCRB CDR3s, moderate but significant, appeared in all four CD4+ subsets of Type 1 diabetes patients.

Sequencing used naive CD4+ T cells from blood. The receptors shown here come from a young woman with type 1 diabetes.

CDR3 in amino acids: CASSAPGQGEEDGYTF. CDR3 nucleotide sequence: TGTGCCAGCAGCGCACCGGGACAGGGGGAAGAGGATGGCTACACCTTC. The chain has TRBV11-2 and TRBJ1-2; 11 nucleotides align to TRBD1. Per the germline V gene, CDR1 is SGHAT and CDR2 is FQNNGV. The CDR3 is 16 amino acids. The ends lost 5 bases at V and 6 bases at J; junction bases unmatched: 11.

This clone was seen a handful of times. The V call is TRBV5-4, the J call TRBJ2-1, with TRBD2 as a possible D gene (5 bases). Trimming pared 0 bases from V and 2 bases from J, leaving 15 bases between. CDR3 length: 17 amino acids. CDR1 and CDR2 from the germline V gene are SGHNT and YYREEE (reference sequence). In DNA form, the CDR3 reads TGTGCCAGCAGCTTGGGAGGTGGATCGGGGACCTACAATGAGCAGTTCTTC. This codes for CASSLGGGSGTYNEQFF.

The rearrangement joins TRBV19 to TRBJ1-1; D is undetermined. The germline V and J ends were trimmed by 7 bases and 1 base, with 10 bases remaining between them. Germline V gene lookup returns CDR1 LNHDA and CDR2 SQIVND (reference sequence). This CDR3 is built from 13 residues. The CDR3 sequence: CASIGSGNTEAFF. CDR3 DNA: TGTGCCAGTATTGGGTCGGGGAACACTGAAGCTTTCTTT.

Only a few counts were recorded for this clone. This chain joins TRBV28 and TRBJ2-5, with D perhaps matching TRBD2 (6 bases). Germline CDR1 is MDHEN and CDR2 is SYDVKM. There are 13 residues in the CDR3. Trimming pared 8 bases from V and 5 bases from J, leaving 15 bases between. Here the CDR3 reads CASVRRGRETQYF. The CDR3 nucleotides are TGTGCCAGCGTAAGGAGGGGTAGGGAGACCCAGTACTTC.

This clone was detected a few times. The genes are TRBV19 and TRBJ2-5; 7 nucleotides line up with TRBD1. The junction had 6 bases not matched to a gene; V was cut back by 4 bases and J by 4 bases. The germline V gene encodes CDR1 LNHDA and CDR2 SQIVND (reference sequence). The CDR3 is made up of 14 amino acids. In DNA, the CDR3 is TGTGCCAGTAGTAGGACGGGACAGATAGAGACCCAGTACTTC. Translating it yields CASSRTGQIETQYF.

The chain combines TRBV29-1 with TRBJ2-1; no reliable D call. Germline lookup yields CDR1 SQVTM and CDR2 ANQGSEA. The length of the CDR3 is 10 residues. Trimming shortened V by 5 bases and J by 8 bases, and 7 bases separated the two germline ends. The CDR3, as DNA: TGCAGCGTTCGGGTTTATGAGCAGTTCTTC. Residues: CSVRVYEQFF.

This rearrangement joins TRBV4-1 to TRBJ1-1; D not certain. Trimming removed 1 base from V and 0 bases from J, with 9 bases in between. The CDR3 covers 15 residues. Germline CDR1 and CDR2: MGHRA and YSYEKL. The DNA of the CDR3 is TGCGCCAGCAGCCAAGTCCCACAGATGAACACTGAAGCTTTCTTT. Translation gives CASSQVPQMNTEAFF.

The CDR3 loop is CAWSVRSGAFNEKLFF. For the CDR3, the DNA is TGTGCCTGGAGTGTACGGTCCGGAGCATTTAATGAAAAACTGTTTTTT. The chain recombines TRBV30 with TRBJ1-4; unclear D gene. The V end was cut by 0 bases, the J end by 4 bases, with 15 bases between. Germline assignment: CDR1 GTSNPN and CDR2 SVGIG (reference sequence). This CDR3 is built from 16 residues.

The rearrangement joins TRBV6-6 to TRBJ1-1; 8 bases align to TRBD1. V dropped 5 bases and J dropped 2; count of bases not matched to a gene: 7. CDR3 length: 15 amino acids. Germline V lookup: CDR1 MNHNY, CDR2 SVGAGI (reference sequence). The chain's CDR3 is CASSPPTGDNTEAFF. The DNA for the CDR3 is TGTGCCAGCAGTCCACCGACAGGGGACAACACTGAAGCTTTCTTT.

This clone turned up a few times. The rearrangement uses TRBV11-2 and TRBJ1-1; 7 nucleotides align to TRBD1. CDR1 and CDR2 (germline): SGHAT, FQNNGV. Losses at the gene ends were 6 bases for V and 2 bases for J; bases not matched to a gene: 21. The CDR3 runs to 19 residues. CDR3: CASRALGGNRGDPNTEAFF. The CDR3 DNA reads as TGTGCCAGCAGGGCCTTAGGAGGTAACAGGGGTGATCCTAACACTGAAGCTTTCTTT.

CDR3 region: CASRTGTGSSQPQHF. Here the CDR3 DNA reads TGTGCCAGCAGAACCGGGACAGGGTCGAGTCAGCCCCAGCATTTT. The chain carries TRBV28 and TRBJ1-5, with 9 bases aligning to TRBD1. The CDR3 runs to 15 residues. With 6 bases clipped from V and 6 bases from J, the junction kept 9 bases outside the gene matches. CDR1 is MDHEN, CDR2 SYDVKM, per germline.

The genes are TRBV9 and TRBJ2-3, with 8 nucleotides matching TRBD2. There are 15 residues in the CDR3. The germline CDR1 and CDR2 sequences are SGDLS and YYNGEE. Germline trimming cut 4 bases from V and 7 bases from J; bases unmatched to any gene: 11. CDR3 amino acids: CASSPREREYNTQYF. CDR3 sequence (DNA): TGTGCCAGCAGCCCTCGTGAGCGGGAGTATAATACGCAGTATTTT.

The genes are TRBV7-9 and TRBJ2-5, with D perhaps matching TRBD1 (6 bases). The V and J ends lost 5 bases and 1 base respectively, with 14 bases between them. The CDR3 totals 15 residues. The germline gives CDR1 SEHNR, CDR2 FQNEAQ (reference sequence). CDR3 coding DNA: TGTGCCAGCAGCCTTCTCTCAGGGGTCCAAGAGACCCAGTACTTC. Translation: CASSLLSGVQETQYF.

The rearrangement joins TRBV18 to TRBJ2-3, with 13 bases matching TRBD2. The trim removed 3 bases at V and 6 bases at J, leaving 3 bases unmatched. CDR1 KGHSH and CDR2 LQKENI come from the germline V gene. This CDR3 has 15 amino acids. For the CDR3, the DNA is TGTGCCAGCTCACCCGGACTAGCGGGAGCCGATACGCAGTATTTT. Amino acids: CASSPGLAGADTQYF.

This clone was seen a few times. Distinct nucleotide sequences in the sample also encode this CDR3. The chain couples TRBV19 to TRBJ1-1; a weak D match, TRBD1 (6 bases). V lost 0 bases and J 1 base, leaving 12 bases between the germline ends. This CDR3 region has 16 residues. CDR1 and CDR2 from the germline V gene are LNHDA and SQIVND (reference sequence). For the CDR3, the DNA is TGTGCCAGTAGTATAGATCCCCTGACAGGGAACACTGAAGCTTTCTTT. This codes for CASSIDPLTGNTEAFF.

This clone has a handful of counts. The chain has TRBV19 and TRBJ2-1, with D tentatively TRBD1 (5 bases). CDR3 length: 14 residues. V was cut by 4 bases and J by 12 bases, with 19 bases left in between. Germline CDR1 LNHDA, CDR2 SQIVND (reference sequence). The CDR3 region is CASSKAGPPSGQFF. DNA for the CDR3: TGTGCCAGTAGTAAGGCAGGGCCCCCCTCCGGGCAGTTCTTC.

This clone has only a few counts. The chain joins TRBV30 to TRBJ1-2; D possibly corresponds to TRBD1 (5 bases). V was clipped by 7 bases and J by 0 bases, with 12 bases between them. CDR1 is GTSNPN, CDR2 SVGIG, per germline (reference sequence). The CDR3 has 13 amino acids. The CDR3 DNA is TGTGCCTCCCGGGACTTAGCTAACTATGGCTACACCTTC. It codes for CASRDLANYGYTF.

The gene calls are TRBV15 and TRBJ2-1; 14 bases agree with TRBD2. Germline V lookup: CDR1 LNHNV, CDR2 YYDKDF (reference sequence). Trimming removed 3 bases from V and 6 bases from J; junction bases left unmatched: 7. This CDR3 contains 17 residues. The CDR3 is CATSRRTSGRISNEQFF. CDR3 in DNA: TGTGCCACCAGCAGGAGGACTAGCGGGAGGATCAGCAATGAGCAGTTCTTC. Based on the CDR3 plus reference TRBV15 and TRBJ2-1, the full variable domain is DAMVIQNPRYQVTQFGKPVTLSCSQTLNHNVMYWYQQKSSQAPKLLFHYYDKDFNNEADTPDNFQSRRPNTSFCFLDIRSPGLGDTAMYLCATSRRTSGRISNEQFFGPGTRLTVL.